The sample holds a few counts of the clone carrying this T cell receptor beta chain. Its target is not known. These data come from a study of T cells in Graves' hyperthyroidism and ophthalmopathy. Study in general: Peripheral blood was taken when the disease was first diagnosed, before any treatment began.

Germline CDR1 reads GTSNPN; CDR2 reads SVGIG (reference sequence). The J segment lost 12 bases and the V segment lost 1 base, leaving 8 bases of the junction unmatched. The CDR3 loop spans 12 amino acids. From RNA transcripts, TCR beta CDR3 regions were amplified. First-round RT-PCR of the TCR CDR3 relied on the HTBI primer set. TCRdb ran MiXCR on the multiplex PCR reads and lists one entry per CDR3 protein. Here the sample spans around 610,000 distinct CDR3 sequences, about 15% being singletons. Exclusion of patients followed from uncontrolled infection, other autoimmune disease, pregnancy or lactation. Whole-study findings and limits: A model built on 13 V-J features separated ophthalmopathy from stable hyperthyroidism. Blood also contained most expanded thyroid clonotypes above 0.001.

The source material was blood. V gene TRBV30 combines with J gene TRBJ1-1, with TRBD1 identical over 7 bases. The origin of this receptor is a woman between 35 and 50 years old with Graves' ophthalmopathy. The CDR3 nucleotides read TGTGCCTGGAGTGCACACAGGGGTCGAACTTTCTTT. Translated: CAWSAHRGRTFF.